These T cell receptor beta chains were read from a single sample in a study of Graves' ophthalmopathy and Graves' hyperthyroidism. TCRdb called the multiplex PCR reads again in MiXCR, with one record for every CDR3 protein. The data hold roughly 400,000 distinct CDR3 sequences, with around 19% observed a single time. The specimen was peripheral blood. The receptor source for this set is a woman between 18 and 29 years old with Graves' ophthalmopathy. The CDR3 runs from the conserved cysteine through the conserved F or W. D genes are given only for firm matches. The listing skips clone size in some rows; elsewhere it reads once, few, many or a size class.

D	size	V	J	CDR3	DNA
NA	NA	TRBV30	TRBJ2-5	CAWSVQGTLQETQYF	TGTGCCTGGAGTGTACAAGGGACGCTCCAAGAGACCCAGTACTTC
NA	many	TRBV6-1	TRBJ1-1	CASSASGRRGNTEAFF	TGTGCCAGCAGCGCGAGCGGGCGGCGGGGAAACACTGAAGCTTTCTTT
TRBD2	many	TRBV20-1	TRBJ2-7	CSARRPGTSESEQYF	TGCAGTGCTAGGCGCCCGGGAACTAGCGAGTCCGAGCAGTACTTC
NA	NA	TRBV19	TRBJ2-1	CASSILKVGEQFF	TGTGCCAGTAGTATCCTCAAGGTGGGTGAGCAGTTCTTC
TRBD1	many	TRBV20-1	TRBJ2-7	CSARARGGAPYEQYF	TGCAGTGCTAGAGCGAGAGGGGGCGCACCCTACGAGCAGTACTTC
NA	many	TRBV7-9	TRBJ2-7	CASSPVLLEQYF	TGTGCCAGCAGCCCTGTACTCTTGGAGCAGTACTTC
NA	many	TRBV6-2/TRBV6-3	TRBJ1-2	CASSIQSYSGYTF	TGTGCCAGCAGTATACAGAGCTATAGTGGCTACACCTTC
NA	medium-sized	TRBV6-2/TRBV6-3	TRBJ1-1	CASSYFGGTEAFF	TGTGCCAGCAGTTACTTCGGAGGCACTGAAGCTTTCTTT
NA	many	TRBV20-1	TRBJ2-7	CSARDPSTSYEQYF	TGCAGTGCTCGTGACCCCTCCACATCCTACGAGCAGTACTTC
TRBD1	many	TRBV20-1	TRBJ1-5	CSATRNSAGTGEWQPQHF	TGCAGTGCTACCCGGAACAGTGCCGGGACAGGGGAATGGCAGCCCCAGCATTTT
NA	many	TRBV30	TRBJ1-2	CAWSWGLGYGYTF	TGTGCCTGGAGTTGGGGGTTAGGCTATGGCTACACCTTC
TRBD2	many	TRBV6-4	TRBJ2-2	CASSGSRGGGITGELFF	TGTGCCAGCAGTGGCTCCCGTGGCGGGGGAATCACCGGGGAGCTGTTTTTT
NA	many	TRBV12-3/TRBV12-4	TRBJ1-6	CASNPGGAGNSPLHF	TGTGCCAGCAACCCCGGGGGGGCCGGTAATTCACCCCTCCACTTT
NA	many	TRBV12-3/TRBV12-4	TRBJ2-5	CASSQGSDLYF	TGTGCCAGCAGCCAAGGCTCGGATTTATACTTC
NA	many	TRBV12-3/TRBV12-4	TRBJ2-2	CASRRAGTGELFF	TGTGCCAGTCGGAGGGCAGGGACCGGGGAGCTGTTTTTT
TRBD1	many	TRBV24-1	TRBJ1-5	CATSDSGTGNGRPQHF	TGTGCCACCAGTGATTCTGGGACAGGTAATGGTAGGCCCCAGCATTTT
NA	NA	TRBV28	TRBJ2-5	CASSRGTLSKIF	TGTGCCAGCAGTAGAGGGACTCTCTCGAAAATCTTT
NA	many	TRBV27	TRBJ2-7	CASGPIGYEQYF	TGTGCCAGCGGACCCATCGGGTACGAGCAGTACTTC
NA	many	TRBV4-1	TRBJ1-6	CASSQGRGNSPLHF	TGCGCCAGCAGCCAAGGCAGGGGAAACTCACCCCTCCACTTT
NA	many	TRBV4-2	TRBJ2-2	CASSHPEWGAANTGELFF	TGTGCCAGCAGCCACCCAGAGTGGGGGGCGGCCAACACCGGGGAGCTGTTTTTT
NA	many	TRBV6-2/TRBV6-3	TRBJ1-2	CASRRNDLRDGGGDTF	TGTGCCAGCAGACGCAACGACCTCCGGGACGGCGGAGGGGACACCTTC
NA	many	TRBV7-9	TRBJ1-1	CASSQGVGTEAFF	TGTGCCAGCAGCCAGGGCGTTGGCACTGAAGCTTTCTTT
TRBD2	NA	TRBV5-6	TRBJ2-5	CASSFSTRGGRETQYF	TGTGCCAGCAGCTTTAGTACGCGGGGGGGCCGAGAGACCCAGTACTTC
NA	NA	TRBV7-9	TRBJ1-2	CASSPSAVYGYTF	TGTGCCAGCAGCCCGTCTGCGGTCTATGGCTACACCTTC
TRBD1	many	TRBV28	TRBJ1-5	CASSSGQRDNQPQHF	TGTGCCAGCAGTTCGGGACAGAGGGACAATCAGCCCCAGCATTTT
NA	many	TRBV14	TRBJ2-4	CASSQGTNIQYF	TGTGCCAGCAGCCAAGGGACAAACATTCAGTACTTC
NA	many	TRBV7-9	TRBJ1-1	CASTPLPETEAFF	TGTGCCAGCACCCCTCTTCCGGAAACTGAAGCTTTCTTT
NA	NA	TRBV6-1	TRBJ1-1	CASSDRRGGTEAFF	TGTGCCAGCAGTGATCGCAGGGGCGGAACTGAAGCTTTCTTT
TRBD2	many	TRBV29-1	TRBJ2-5	CSGYLQAGVGETQYF	TGCAGCGGATACCTTCAAGCGGGAGTGGGTGAGACCCAGTACTTC
TRBD1	many	TRBV6-2/TRBV6-3	TRBJ2-5	CASRWEPGQQETQYF	TGTGCCAGCAGATGGGAACCGGGACAGCAAGAGACCCAGTACTTC
NA	many	TRBV20-1	TRBJ2-5	CSANQQETQYF	TGCAGTGCCAATCAGCAGGAGACCCAGTACTTC
TRBD1	NA	TRBV6-2/TRBV6-3	TRBJ2-7	CASSRGQASFEQYF	TGTGCCAGCAGCAGGGGACAGGCCTCTTTCGAGCAGTACTTC
NA	NA	TRBV19	TRBJ2-6	CASMIGVAGANVLTF	TGTGCCAGTATGATAGGGGTGGCTGGGGCCAACGTCCTGACTTTC
NA	many	TRBV7-6	TRBJ2-6	CASSFEGAGANVLTF	TGTGCCAGCAGCTTTGAGGGGGCTGGGGCCAACGTCCTGACTTTC
NA	many	TRBV7-9	TRBJ1-1	CASSLGGERNTEAFF	TGTGCCAGCAGCTTAGGGGGGGAACGGAACACTGAAGCTTTCTTT
NA	many	TRBV5-6	TRBJ2-7	CASSSPNPYEQYF	TGTGCCAGCAGCTCACCTAACCCCTACGAGCAGTACTTC
NA	many	TRBV20-1	TRBJ2-5	CSALSTRKETQYF	TGCAGTGCCCTGTCGACTAGGAAAGAGACCCAGTACTTC